The 22 T cell receptor beta chains listed next were all sequenced from one sample in a study of identical twins. From the 5' RACE reads, TCRdb called clonotypes with MiXCR, one entry per CDR3 protein. Of a few hundred thousand distinct CDR3 sequences listed, about 9% are singletons. The sample comprised naive T cells sorted from blood. The origin of the receptors is a woman in her fifties or sixties in good health.

V is TRBV27 and J is TRBJ2-3; 10 bases map to TRBD2. Germline CDR1 is MNHEY and CDR2 is SMNVEV (reference sequence). The CDR3 consists of 15 residues. V shed 6 bases and J 1 base; nucleotides not matched to a gene: 4. The CDR3 bases are TGTGCCAGCAGCGGACTAGCGGAGGGCACAGATACGCAGTATTTT. This encodes CASSGLAEGTDTQYF.

This clonotype showed up many times. V usage is TRBV11-2 and J usage is TRBJ2-3, with TRBD1 matching over 8 bases. V shed 2 bases, J shed 2 bases, and the junction held 6 bases outside the gene matches. The CDR3 loop spans 16 amino acids. Germline lookup yields CDR1 SGHAT and CDR2 FQNNGV. CDR3 DNA: TGTGCCAGCAGCTTAAGCGGACAGGGCTACACAGATACGCAGTATTTT. This translates into CASSLSGQGYTDTQYF.

This clonotype showed up many times. This chain uses TRBV12-3 or TRBV12-4 with TRBJ2-1; D call uncertain. The CDR3 covers 15 residues. Trimming removed 6 bases at V and 2 bases at J, with 14 bases between. The CDR3, as DNA: TGTGCCAGCAGCCCTCCTAGAAACCCCTACAATGAGCAGTTCTTC. Translation gives CASSPPRNPYNEQFF.

This rearrangement joins TRBV5-1 to TRBJ2-7; 11 bases fit TRBD1. The germline gives CDR1 SGHRS, CDR2 YFSETQ. Trimming at V came to 4 bases and at J to 4 bases, leaving 10 bases not matched to a gene. The CDR3 is 16 residues long. Here the CDR3 reads CASSKEPGQGEYEQYF. CDR3 nucleotides: TGCGCCAGCAGCAAGGAACCGGGACAGGGGGAATACGAGCAGTACTTC.

This clonotype was seen ten or more times. The rearrangement joins TRBV24-1 to TRBJ2-3, with 7 bases aligning to TRBD2. The ends lost 3 bases at V and 2 bases at J; junction bases unmatched: 7. Germline V gene sequence: CDR1 KGHDR, CDR2 SFDVKD. The CDR3 totals 16 residues. The CDR3 is CATSDPGTTYTDTQYF. In nucleotides, the CDR3 is TGTGCCACCAGTGATCCCGGGACTACTTACACAGATACGCAGTATTTT.

This clonotype was recorded many times. The J gene is TRBJ2-7, the V gene TRBV10-3; 9 bases agree with TRBD1. Trimming at V came to 8 bases and at J to 5 bases, leaving 10 bases not matched to a gene. CDR1 is ENHRY and CDR2 is SYGVKD in the germline V gene. This CDR3 is built from 14 residues. The CDR3 loop reads CAIFSGQGTDEQYF. Written as DNA, the CDR3 is TGTGCCATCTTTTCCGGACAGGGGACGGACGAGCAGTACTTC.

In its sample, this clonotype was seen a few times. The gene calls are TRBV20-1 and TRBJ2-1, with D perhaps matching TRBD1 (6 bases). CDR3 length equals 16 residues. Germline V gives CDR1 DFQATT, CDR2 SNEGSKA (reference sequence). Trimming stripped 1 base from V and 1 base from J, with 14 bases between. The CDR3 nucleotides are TGCAGTGCTAGAGGTAATCGGCAGGGGTCCTACAATGAGCAGTTCTTC. Translating gives CSARGNRQGSYNEQFF.

There are a few counts of this clonotype. The chain uses TRBV20-1 and TRBJ2-3, with 8 nucleotides matching TRBD2. Germline V lookup: CDR1 DFQATT, CDR2 SNEGSKA (reference sequence). The CDR3 totals 14 residues. J lost 5 bases, V lost 5 bases, and 9 bases had no gene match. CDR3 in DNA: TGCAGTGCTCCTCTGCGGGAGGAAATAGATACGCAGTATTTT. It codes for CSAPLREEIDTQYF.

This clonotype appeared a few times. This chain links TRBV18 with TRBJ2-3, with TRBD1 matching over 8 bases. This CDR3 spans 14 amino acids. Germline V lookup: CDR1 KGHSH, CDR2 LQKENI. With 6 bases clipped from V and 3 bases from J, the junction kept 5 bases outside the gene matches. CDR3 residues: CASSDRGITDTQYF. Here the CDR3 DNA reads TGTGCCAGCTCCGACAGGGGAATAACAGATACGCAGTATTTT.

This clonotype was observed a handful of times. The gene calls are TRBV10-3 and TRBJ2-7; possibly TRBD1 or TRBD2 for D (5 bases each). This CDR3 is 13 amino acids long. Trimming stripped 2 bases from V and 3 bases from J, with 8 bases between. The germline gives CDR1 ENHRY, CDR2 SYGVKD. CDR3 amino acids: CAISEGGGYEQYF. The DNA for the CDR3 is TGTGCCATCAGTGAGGGGGGTGGCTACGAGCAGTACTTC.

This clonotype was counted between two and nine times. The chain is built from TRBV6-5 and TRBJ2-2; D not resolved. There are 15 residues in the CDR3. Germline CDR1 reads MNHEY; CDR2 reads SVGAGI. V lost 7 bases and J 2 bases, leaving 14 bases between the germline ends. CDR3 nucleotides: TGTGCCAGCAACAGAGACGGCCCCAACACCGGGGAGCTGTTTTTT. Residues: CASNRDGPNTGELFF.

The rearrangement uses TRBV12-3 or TRBV12-4 and TRBJ2-2; D is tentatively TRBD1 or TRBD2 (5 bases each). Trimming removed 0 bases at V and 3 bases at J, with 5 bases between. CDR3 length: 14 residues. CDR3 nucleotide sequence: TGTGCCAGCAGTTTAGCGGGACACACCGGGGAGCTGTTTTTT. Protein product: CASSLAGHTGELFF.

The genes are TRBV11-2 and TRBJ2-5; 9 positions agree with TRBD2. This CDR3 has 14 residues. Looked up from germline, CDR1 is SGHAT and CDR2 is FQNNGV. Trimming cost V 6 bases and J 4 bases; bases outside gene matches: 6. The CDR3 DNA reads as TGTGCCAGCAGAAGGGCGGGAGGGCTAGAGACCCAGTACTTC. It encodes CASRRAGGLETQYF.

This clonotype occurred many times. The chain is built from TRBV29-1 and TRBJ2-1, with no clear D. V lost 4 bases and J lost 10, with 11 bases in between. Germline CDR1 SQVTM, CDR2 ANQGSEA. The CDR3 totals 11 residues. CDR3 sequence: CSVGTIAEQFF. The CDR3, as DNA: TGCAGCGTTGGAACTATTGCCGAGCAGTTCTTC.

The V call is TRBV20-1, the J call TRBJ2-7; TRBD2 matches at 7 bases. With 5 bases clipped from V and 2 bases from J, the junction kept 12 bases outside the gene matches. The germline V gene has CDR1 DFQATT and CDR2 SNEGSKA (reference sequence). The CDR3 sequence is 15 residues long. The CDR3 DNA is TGCAGTGCTGGCCAGGGCGGGAGAGGAACCTACGAGCAGTACTTC. Protein: CSAGQGGRGTYEQYF.

The V call is TRBV2, the J call TRBJ2-5; D could derive from TRBD1 or TRBD2 (6 bases each). Germline lookup yields CDR1 SNHLY and CDR2 FYNNEI. This CDR3 has 15 amino acids. V lost 0 bases, J lost 5 bases, and 13 bases lay in between. CDR3: CASSEAQGGGETQYF. CDR3 DNA sequence: TGTGCCAGCAGTGAAGCACAAGGGGGAGGTGAGACCCAGTACTTC.

This clonotype was detected only a few times. The chain combines TRBV2 with TRBJ2-1, with TRBD2 matching over 8 bases. Germline V gives CDR1 SNHLY, CDR2 FYNNEI. The CDR3 is made up of 16 amino acids. V lost 5 bases and J lost 0; bases outside the gene matches: 6. CDR3 loop: CASSPGGFGSYNEQFF. In nucleotides, the CDR3 is TGTGCCAGCAGTCCGGGGGGGTTTGGCTCCTACAATGAGCAGTTCTTC.

This clonotype appeared many times. This chain joins TRBV12-3 or TRBV12-4 and TRBJ2-7; D call uncertain. V gave up 3 bases and J gave up 4 bases, with 4 bases separating them. The CDR3 sequence is 11 residues long. The DNA of the CDR3 is TGTGCCAGCAGTTTGGGTTACGAGCAGTACGTC. It specifies CASSLGYEQYV.

The chain couples TRBV5-1 to TRBJ2-1; D is perhaps TRBD1 (6 bases). The CDR3 spans 13 residues. Germline CDR1 is SGHRS and CDR2 is YFSETQ. The V end lost 2 bases, the J end lost 5 bases, and 8 bases lay between the germline ends. CDR3 region: CASSFGQNNEQFF. CDR3 DNA: TGCGCCAGCAGCTTCGGACAGAACAATGAGCAGTTCTTC.

The rearrangement uses TRBV10-3 and TRBJ2-7; tentatively, D is TRBD1 (6 bases). From germline, CDR1 is ENHRY and CDR2 SYGVKD. The germline V and J ends were trimmed by 3 bases and 2 bases, with 14 bases remaining between them. This CDR3 comprises 15 residues. The chain's CDR3 is CAISEKTGLPYEQYF. CDR3 DNA sequence: TGTGCCATCAGTGAAAAAACAGGGTTGCCCTACGAGCAGTACTTC.

This clonotype was detected a few times. The chain recombines TRBV11-3 with TRBJ2-2, with D perhaps given as TRBD1 or TRBD2 (5 bases each). The V end was cut by 5 bases, the J end by 3 bases, with 10 bases between. CDR1 and CDR2 (germline): SGHNT, YENEEA. This CDR3 contains 14 residues. The CDR3 DNA follows: TGTGCCAGCAGCCTAGGGACCTACACCGGGGAGCTGTTTTTT. Its protein product is CASSLGTYTGELFF.

This clonotype has ten or more counts. The J gene is TRBJ2-7, the V gene TRBV18; D unclear. CDR1 and CDR2 (germline): KGHSH, LQKENI. CDR3 size: 14 residues. The V end was cut by 1 base, the J end by 7 bases, with 14 bases between. Written as DNA, the CDR3 is TGTGCCAGCTCACCACTCCCCCGTGATAGGGAGCAGTACTTC. Its translation is CASSPLPRDREQYF.